This T cell receptor beta chain stems from a study of spatial heterogeneity in lung cancer. V dropped 2 bases and J dropped 2; count of bases not matched to a gene: 6. Germline V gene data show CDR1 as MGHRA and CDR2 as YSYEKL. This CDR3 contains 17 residues. Time point meaning: blood at routine non-recurrence follow-up after resection. In this sample, this clonotype turned up a few times. MiXCR was run by TCRdb on the 5' RACE reads, yielding one entry per CDR3 protein. This sample carries about 70,000 distinct CDR3 sequences, roughly 9% of them seen once, and the ten largest clones take less than 2%.

Sequencing was performed on PBMCs, taken at follow-up. The sequence was collected from a female donor with early-stage non-small cell lung cancer. The gene calls are TRBV4-1 and TRBJ2-7; 13 nucleotides agree with TRBD2. CDR3 sequence: CASSQPSGTSGTYEQYF. The CDR3 DNA is TGCGCCAGCAGCCAACCATCGGGGACTAGCGGGACCTACGAGCAGTACTTC.